A selection of T cell receptor beta chains follows, all from one sample in a study of blood T cell repertoires in COVID-19. Produced via immunoSEQ multiplex PCR; TCRdb's table is partial and in-frame only. This repertoire shows some 8,300 clones, less than 90% found once; its top ten account for about a tenth. Material for sequencing was peripheral blood. These receptors all stem from a man between 60 and 70 years old with acute or convalescent COVID-19. CDR3s include the opening cysteine and the closing phenylalanine or tryptophan. The order of the fields is J gene, D gene, clone size, V gene, CDR3 DNA, CDR3 protein. A D gene is named only where the DNA matches it firmly. Not all rows give a size; the values are once, few, many and, for expanded clones, a class.

TRBJ1-2	.	.	TRBV12-5	TGTGCTAGTGGTTTATGGGGACATCGCTATGGCTACACCTTC	CASGLWGHRYGYTF
TRBJ2-7	TRBD1	.	TRBV10-2	TGCGCCAGCAGGACCGGGACAGGGGGCTACGAGCAGTACTTC	CASRTGTGGYEQYF
TRBJ2-1	TRBD1	.	TRBV24-1	TGTGCCACCAGTGATCCCGGACAGGGGGCAGACAATGAGCAGTTCTTC	CATSDPGQGADNEQFF
TRBJ2-2	.	few	TRBV4-2	TGTGCCAGCAGCCAAGTCACATACACCGGGGAGCTGTTTTTT	CASSQVTYTGELFF
TRBJ2-7	.	once	TRBV12-3/TRBV12-4	TGTGCCAGCAGTCGCGGGACTTTTAACGAGCAGTACTTC	CASSRGTFNEQYF
TRBJ2-3	.	.	TRBV10-3	TGTGCCACCCGCATGGGCGGGAGCACAGATACGCAGTATTTT	CATRMGGSTDTQYF
TRBJ1-1	.	.	TRBV9	TGTGCCAGCAGCGTAGACGGAGGCACTGAAGCTTTCTTT	CASSVDGGTEAFF
TRBJ2-5	TRBD2	.	TRBV19	TGTGCCAGTAGTAGGGGACTAGCGGGAATTTCGTACCAAGAGACCCAGTACTTC	CASSRGLAGISYQETQYF
TRBJ2-3	.	.	TRBV4-2	TGTGCCAGCAGCCAAGAAGGAGGGATCAGCACAGATACGCAGTATTTT	CASSQEGGISTDTQYF
TRBJ1-2	TRBD1	few	TRBV7-9	TGTGCCAGCAGCTCAGGACAGGGGGCACGTGGCTACACCTTC	CASSSGQGARGYTF
TRBJ2-5	.	.	TRBV5-4	TGTGCCAGCAGCTGGGGGGACTTTGGAAAAGAGACCCAGTACTTC	CASSWGDFGKETQYF
TRBJ2-5	TRBD1	.	TRBV5-6	TGTGCCAGCAGCTCCCAGGGGGCGCGGGAGACCCAGTACTTC	CASSSQGARETQYF
TRBJ1-4	TRBD1	.	TRBV4-3	TGCGCCAGCAGCCAACGGGGGACAGGCGGAACTAATGAAAAACTGTTTTTT	CASSQRGTGGTNEKLFF
TRBJ1-2	.	.	TRBV4-2	TGTGCCAGCAGCCAAGACCGCGACAGGTATGGCTACACCTTC	CASSQDRDRYGYTF
TRBJ1-5	.	.	TRBV19	TGTGCCAGTAGTCCCCCAGTGACAAATCAGCCCCAGCATTTT	CASSPPVTNQPQHF
TRBJ1-1	.	once	TRBV29-1	TGCAGCGTTTGGGACCAGGGGGCTTTCTTT	CSVWDQGAFF
TRBJ2-2	.	.	TRBV2	TGTGCCAGCAGTGAGAGCACCGGGGAGCTGTTTTTT	CASSESTGELFF
TRBJ2-5	.	.	TRBV9	TGTGCCAGCAGCGTAGGTCTGGGGCTGGAGACCCAGTACTTC	CASSVGLGLETQYF
TRBJ2-1	TRBD2	.	TRBV5-6	TGTGCCAGCAGCGACGAGACCGGGACTAGCGGTAACTACAATGAGCAGTTCTTC	CASSDETGTSGNYNEQFF
TRBJ1-2	TRBD1	.	TRBV10-3	TGTGCCATCAGGACCTTAGAAAACAGGGGTTCCTATGGCTACACCTTC	CAIRTLENRGSYGYTF
TRBJ1-2	.	.	TRBV5-1	TGCGCCAGCAGCTTGAGAGTAGGAACAGGGTCGAACTATGGCTACACCTTC	CASSLRVGTGSNYGYTF
TRBJ1-5	.	.	TRBV10-3	TGTGCCATCAGTGGGGGTGGGCAGGGCGTGAATCAGCCCCAGCATTTT	CAISGGGQGVNQPQHF
TRBJ1-1	.	.	TRBV27	TGTGCCAGCAGTTTAAGGCGGGGGAACACTGAAGCTTTCTTT	CASSLRRGNTEAFF
TRBJ2-3	.	.	TRBV27	TGTGCCAGCAGATACCTACAGGGTTTCACAGATACGCAGTATTTT	CASRYLQGFTDTQYF
TRBJ1-6	.	.	TRBV5-1	TGCGCCAGCAGCAAGGACAGTCGGAATTCACCCCTCCACTTT	CASSKDSRNSPLHF
TRBJ1-2	TRBD1	once	TRBV4-2	TGTGCCACCACCACTAGGGACAGAAATGGCTACACCTTC	CATTTRDRNGYTF
TRBJ1-2	TRBD1	.	TRBV6-6	TGTGCCAGCAGTTCGTTGGGGGGGACAGGTGGCTACACCTTC	CASSSLGGTGGYTF
TRBJ2-7	TRBD1	.	TRBV4-1	TGCGCCAGCAGCCACGGACAGGGGGGAGCCTACGAGCAGTACTTC	CASSHGQGGAYEQYF
TRBJ2-3	TRBD2	large	TRBV11-2	TGTGCCAGTCGTATGGGTAGCGGGGCGTCGACAGATACGCAGTATTTT	CASRMGSGASTDTQYF
TRBJ1-5	.	.	TRBV27	TGTGCCAGCAGTCCCCTGCCAGGGGAGAATCAGCCCCAGCATTTT	CASSPLPGENQPQHF
TRBJ2-3	TRBD2	.	TRBV9	TGTGCCAGCAGCGTCACCGGGACTAGCGGCACAGATACGCAGTATTTT	CASSVTGTSGTDTQYF
TRBJ1-2	.	once	TRBV18	TGTGCCAGCTCACCAACGAGGGAAAACTTCTATGGCTACACCTTC	CASSPTRENFYGYTF
TRBJ2-5	TRBD1	.	TRBV4-2	TGTGCCAGCAGCCAAGATCGAGACAGGGGGCTTTTTAGGGAGACCCAGTACTTC	CASSQDRDRGLFRETQYF